Following are 27 T cell receptor beta chains from one sample sequenced in a study of prognosis after radiotherapy for stage I lung cancer. CDR3 of TCR beta was amplified from genomic DNA via a two-round multiplex PCR. During first-round PCR, primers specific to each TRBV and TRBJ gene were used. TCRdb used MiXCR to reprocess the multiplex PCR reads, holding one entry per CDR3 protein. The sample records around 60,000 distinct CDR3 sequences, around a quarter being singletons. The source was PBMCs, collected before or after stereotactic body radiation therapy (not recorded which). Receptors originate from a donor of 50 years or more with non-small cell lung cancer.

The sample holds one count of this clonotype. It is likely a read error, because the conserved phenylalanine at the end of the CDR3 is missing. The V call is TRBV6-4, the J call TRBJ2-1, with D perhaps given as TRBD1 or TRBD2 (5 bases each). Germline CDR1 reads MRHNA; CDR2 reads SNTAGT. The CDR3 sequence is 13 residues long. Trimming removed 3 bases at V and 5 bases at J, with 8 bases between. CDR3 sequence (DNA): TGTGCCAGCAGTGAGGGACGTAACAATGAGCAGTTCCTC. Amino acid sequence: CASSEGRNNEQFL.

This clonotype was detected many times. The chain is built from TRBV6-1 and TRBJ1-1, with a tentative D call TRBD1 (5 bases). CDR3 length: 13 residues. The germline CDR1 and CDR2 sequences are MNHNS and SASEGT. V lost 6 bases, J lost 7 bases, and 15 bases lay in between. The CDR3 DNA follows: TGTGCCAGCAGCCGAGGGGCGGCCCTTGAAGCTTTCTTT. Translation: CASSRGAALEAFF.

This clonotype was counted at least ten times. The chain recombines TRBV5-5 with TRBJ2-7; a possible D gene is TRBD2 (5 bases). Germline-derived CDR1 and CDR2 are SGHKS and YYEKEE (reference sequence). CDR3 size: 15 residues. Trimming removed 4 bases from V and 2 bases from J, with 16 bases in between. The CDR3 region has the DNA TGTGCCAGCAGCACCGGACCGGGGTACACCTACGAGCAGTACTTC. Its protein product is CASSTGPGYTYEQYF.

This clonotype was observed a single time. At one boundary the junction diverges from the germline segment, which might be a read error. The rearrangement joins TRBV28 to TRBJ1-5; no definite D call. Germline CDR1 MDHEN, CDR2 SYDVKM. The length of the CDR3 is 14 residues. The CDR3 nucleotides are TGTGCCAGCAGTTATGTTGCTTCCAGTCAGCCCCATCATTTT. As protein: CASSYVASSQPHHF.

J is TRBJ1-1 and V is TRBV20-1; D is perhaps TRBD1 (5 bases). The CDR3 contains 13 residues. V lost 3 bases and J lost 4, with 12 bases in between. Looked up from germline, CDR1 is DFQATT and CDR2 is SNEGSKA (reference sequence). The CDR3, as DNA: TGCAGTGCTAGGATTTGGGGGGGCACTGAAGCTTTCTTT. This codes for CSARIWGGTEAFF.

Notes on this clonotype: An end of the junction differs from the germline gene, which may be a read error. The chain employs TRBV6-2 or TRBV6-3 and TRBJ1-2; D is perhaps TRBD1 (6 bases). Germline V CDR1 and CDR2: MNHEY, SVGEGT. This CDR3 contains 16 residues. The CDR3 spells CASSYGQGSLEFCYTF. DNA for the CDR3: TGCGCCAGCAGTTACGGGCAGGGGAGTCTTGAGTTTTGCTACACCTTC.

This clonotype was observed many times. The chain links TRBV6-1 to TRBJ1-3, with TRBD1 identical over 7 bases. The V segment lost 6 bases and the J segment 2 bases; nucleotides outside the gene matches: 7. The CDR3 is 15 amino acids. Germline values: CDR1 MNHNS, CDR2 SASEGT. The CDR3 sequence: CASSPGRGAGNTIYF. The CDR3 bases are TGTGCCAGCAGCCCCGGCAGGGGGGCTGGAAACACCATATATTTT.

This clonotype was observed many times. The chain employs TRBV2 and TRBJ2-2; 8 bases agree with TRBD2. V lost 8 bases, J lost 8 bases, and 10 bases stayed unmatched. This CDR3 comprises 14 residues. Germline V CDR1 and CDR2: SNHLY, FYNNEI. CDR3 nucleotide sequence: TGTGCCAGCCAACCTCGGGGGGGCCCTGGGGAGCTGTTTTTT. Translating it yields CASQPRGGPGELFF.

This clonotype was recorded many times. This chain uses TRBV6-9 with TRBJ1-3; D is unclear. The V end lost 3 bases, the J end lost 14 bases, and 14 bases lay between the germline ends. The germline gives CDR1 MNHGY, CDR2 SVAAGI. The CDR3 sequence is 12 residues long. CDR3 loop: CASSYVGTGVYF. In DNA, the CDR3 is TGTGCCAGCAGTTACGTGGGTACGGGCGTATATTTT.

In its sample, this clonotype was seen many times. The chain combines TRBV7-3 with TRBJ2-2, with D unresolved. The CDR3 has 16 amino acids. Trimming shortened V by 5 bases and J by 0 bases, and 13 bases separated the two germline ends. CDR1 and CDR2 (germline): SGHTA, FQGTGA. CDR3 amino acids: CASSRSGSANTGELFF. As DNA, the CDR3 is TGTGCCAGCAGCCGATCGGGCTCCGCGAACACCGGGGAGCTGTTTTTT.

Concerning this clonotype: This sequence is one base from a far larger clone and is likely a read error. The CDR3 DNA reads as TGTGCCAGTAGTATCGGAGGCTCCTACAATGAGCAGCTCTTC. This gives the protein CASSIGGSYNEQLF. The V call is TRBV19, the J call TRBJ2-5, with a possible D match to TRBD2 (5 bases). The germline CDR1 and CDR2 sequences are LNHDA and SQIVND (reference sequence). The CDR3 consists of 14 residues.

V gene TRBV10-3 combines with J gene TRBJ1-5; unclear D gene. The CDR3 runs to 13 residues. V dropped 0 bases and J dropped 13 bases, with 13 bases sitting between them. The germline CDR1 and CDR2 sequences are ENHRY and SYGVKD. CDR3 region: CAISESGVEQQHF. CDR3 in DNA: TGTGCCATCAGTGAGTCCGGGGTAGAGCAACAGCATTTT.

This clonotype has a count of ten or more. V gene TRBV28 combines with J gene TRBJ1-5; the D is unclear. CDR3 length: 15 residues. Between the trimmed V and J ends, which lost 3 bases and 2 bases, there was a span of 11 bases. From germline, CDR1 is MDHEN and CDR2 SYDVKM. CDR3: CASSFLVGGNQPQHF. As DNA, the CDR3 is TGTGCCAGCAGTTTTCTCGTTGGTGGCAATCAGCCCCAGCATTTT.

This clonotype showed up many times. V is TRBV7-2 and J is TRBJ2-2, with 8 bases aligning to TRBD2. CDR3 size: 15 residues. Trimming cost V 5 bases and J 3 bases; bases outside gene matches: 5. Germline V gene sequence: CDR1 SGHTA, CDR2 FQGNSA. CDR3 in amino acids: CASSPQRGHTGELFF. The CDR3 nucleotides read TGTGCCAGCAGCCCGCAGCGGGGGCACACCGGGGAGCTGTTTTTT.

This clonotype showed up many times. The gene calls are TRBV29-1 and TRBJ1-2; no reliable D call. V gave up 7 bases and J gave up 1 base, with 10 bases separating them. Germline V gene lookup returns CDR1 SQVTM and CDR2 ANQGSEA. The CDR3 covers 12 residues. CDR3 sequence (DNA): TGCAGCGCCGGAGGCGGTAACTATGGCTACACCTTC. Amino acids: CSAGGGNYGYTF.

Of note for this clonotype: One end of the junction is discordant with germline, which a read error may explain. The chain combines TRBV6-2 or TRBV6-3 with TRBJ1-2, with D perhaps matching TRBD1 (6 bases). Germline CDR1 reads MNHEY; CDR2 reads SVGEGT. The length of the CDR3 is 15 residues. The CDR3 DNA sequence: TGTGCAAGCAGTGCGGGCGGACGGGGGGCCGACGGCTACACCTTC. Its translation: CASSAGGRGADGYTF.

There are many counts of this clonotype. The chain links TRBV2 to TRBJ2-2; TRBD1 matches at 9 bases. Germline assignment: CDR1 SNHLY and CDR2 FYNNEI. J was trimmed by 6 bases and V by 5 bases; bases with no gene match: 7. The CDR3 contains 15 residues. Here the CDR3 reads CASSSGTGNPGELFF. CDR3 nucleotide sequence: TGTGCCAGCAGTTCCGGGACAGGGAATCCCGGGGAGCTGTTTTTT.

This clonotype was seen repeatedly, ten times or more. The V and J genes are TRBV7-9 and TRBJ1-2, with D unclear. CDR1 is SEHNR, CDR2 FQNEAQ, per germline (reference sequence). Trimming pared 2 bases from V and 6 bases from J, leaving 7 bases between. CDR3 length: 12 residues. CDR3 amino acids: CASSLNDDGYTF. CDR3 DNA: TGTGCCAGCAGCTTAAATGATGATGGCTACACCTTC.

In this sample, this clonotype turned up many times. The V and J genes are TRBV5-1 and TRBJ1-1; D gene ambiguous. V lost 4 bases to trimming and J lost 1 base, with 5 bases between them. CDR1 is SGHRS, CDR2 YFSETQ, per germline. CDR3 size: 12 residues. CDR3 DNA sequence: TGCGCCAGCAGCCCGAGGAACACTGAAGCTTTCTTT. This sequence encodes CASSPRNTEAFF.

This clonotype showed up many times. The chain has TRBV6-1 and TRBJ1-5, with D possibly matching TRBD1 (6 bases). Germline V CDR1 and CDR2: MNHNS, SASEGT. This CDR3 is built from 16 residues. Trimming removed 5 bases from V and 2 bases from J, with 16 bases in between. The CDR3 bases are TGTGCCAGCAGTCCTCGGGAGGGGGTTGGCAATCAGCCCCAGCATTTT. This encodes CASSPREGVGNQPQHF.

This clonotype was recorded many times. V is TRBV6-1 and J is TRBJ2-1; 14 nucleotides agree with TRBD2. J lost 7 bases, V lost 3 bases, and 5 bases had no gene match. The CDR3 consists of 16 residues. CDR1 and CDR2 (germline): MNHNS, SASEGT. The CDR3: CASSETSGGAFNEQFF. Here the CDR3 DNA reads TGTGCCAGCAGTGAGACTAGCGGGGGGGCCTTTAATGAGCAGTTCTTC.

Many counts were recorded for this clonotype. This chain uses TRBV29-1 with TRBJ2-2, with TRBD1 matching 9 bases. V shed 1 base and J 0 bases; nucleotides not matched to a gene: 3. The CDR3 covers 16 residues. Germline CDR1 is SQVTM and CDR2 is ANQGSEA. CDR3 nucleotide sequence: TGCAGCGTTGAAGGGGGGACAGGGACGAACACCGGGGAGCTGTTTTTT. It codes for CSVEGGTGTNTGELFF.

This clonotype was found many times. The genes are TRBV6-1 and TRBJ1-2; 7 positions match TRBD1. J lost 2 bases, V lost 7 bases, and 7 bases had no gene match. Germline lookup yields CDR1 MNHNS and CDR2 SASEGT. CDR3 length equals 14 residues. CDR3 in DNA: TGTGCCAGCACCCTACCGGGACAGAACTATGGCTACACCTTC. Encoded protein: CASTLPGQNYGYTF.

In this sample, this clonotype turned up many times. The J gene is TRBJ2-2, the V gene TRBV28; no firm D call. The V end was cut by 2 bases, the J end by 5 bases, with 12 bases between. This CDR3 comprises 15 residues. Germline V CDR1 and CDR2: MDHEN, SYDVKM. CDR3 nucleotide sequence: TGTGCCAGCAGTTTAGGAGCGAGAAAAACCGGGGAGCTGTTTTTT. It yields the protein CASSLGARKTGELFF. The variable domain in full, with the rest retrieved from reference TRBV28 and TRBJ2-2, is DVKVTQSSRYLVKRTGEKVFLECVQDMDHENMFWYRQDPGLGLRLIYFSYDVKMKEKGDIPEGYSVSREKKERFSLILESASTNQTSMYLCASSLGARKTGELFFGEGSRLTVL.

This clonotype was found once. A single base separates this from a much larger clone, so it may be a read error. This chain uses TRBV7-6 with TRBJ2-2; D unclear. Germline V gene lookup returns CDR1 SGHVS and CDR2 FNYEAQ. V was trimmed by 5 bases and J by 5 bases, leaving 9 bases between them. This CDR3 contains 13 residues. The chain's CDR3 is CASSPFRTGELFF. CDR3 coding DNA: TGTGCCAGCAGCCCGTTCCGGACCGGGGAGCTGTTTTTT.

A note on this clonotype: Since a much larger clone is just one base distant, this may be a read error. The chain links TRBV6-9 to TRBJ2-5; D not resolved. With the DNA end fitting TRBJ2-1 better, the J assignment may be wrong. This CDR3 is built from 16 residues. The germline V gene has CDR1 MNHGY and CDR2 SVAAGI. The CDR3 protein is CASSYSDGTLQETQFF. The CDR3 DNA reads as TGTGCCAGCAGTTACTCCGACGGCACACTTCAAGAGACCCAGTTCTTC.

This clonotype has at least ten counts. This chain uses TRBV19 with TRBJ2-5, with D perhaps matching TRBD1 or TRBD2 (5 bases each). CDR1 is LNHDA and CDR2 is SQIVND in the germline V gene (reference sequence). The CDR3 sequence is 13 residues long. V gave up 4 bases and J gave up 2 bases, with 8 bases separating them. The DNA for the CDR3 is TGTGCCAGTAGTAAGGGACGGCAAGAGACCCAGTACTTC. It codes for CASSKGRQETQYF.